This T cell receptor (beta chain) is from a study of spatial heterogeneity in lung cancer. Study details: TCR and UMI combinations that were unique each appeared, on average, more than ten times in raw reads.

This clonotype was observed many times. Its antigen is not known. Study-level points and caveats: Expanded alpha and beta TCR counts within tumors tracked tumor mutation counts. Expanded TCRs that were ubiquitous or regional had counts tracking ubiquitous and regional nonsynonymous mutations, respectively.

Time point described: sample taken at primary tumor resection. The study sequenced unsorted whole RNA from tumor, nontumor lung or frozen PBMC. Each TCR cDNA molecule carried a unique molecular identifier. TCRdb processed the 5' RACE reads anew with MiXCR; each CDR3 protein has one entry. The repertoire consists of 10,000 to 15,000 distinct CDR3 sequences, with about 5% occurring once and the leading ten covering about 35%. Material: lung tumor tissue, obtained at surgery. The TCR was taken from a male donor with early-stage non-small cell lung cancer.

The CDR3 DNA sequence: TGTGCCAGCAGCCAAGCCGGGACAGCCGGCGGGGAGCTGTTTTTT. Translated: CASSQAGTAGGELFF. The chain carries TRBV4-2 and TRBJ2-2; 7 positions match TRBD1. CDR1 LGHNA and CDR2 YNFKEQ come from the germline V gene. The CDR3 sequence is 15 residues long. V gave up 1 base and J gave up 7 bases; unmatched junction bases: 6.